The 12 T cell receptor beta chains reported below all come from one sample, sequenced in a study of blood T cells in healthy people across ages (dated by TCRdb to about 2015). The method behind the library was 5' RACE. The run used an Illumina HiSeq 2500. A second PCR of about 6 to 12 cycles was performed with a sample-barcoded 5' primer and a J-beta primer mix. The raw public data were reprocessed by TCRdb itself: fastp quality trimming at Q25, MiXCR clonotype calling, in-frame beta chains only. CDR3 protein sequences are deduplicated, and each keeps its most common genes and DNA. Present in this sample are hundreds of thousands of distinct CDR3 sequences, roughly 56% of which were seen just once. Together, the top ten hold around a quarter of the sample. Source material: blood. The receptors were sampled from a man aged 35 to 55 in good health.

Only one count was recorded for this clonotype. J is TRBJ1-5 and V is TRBV3-1; no clear D. This CDR3 region has 16 residues. The germline CDR1 and CDR2 sequences are LGHDT and YNNKEL (reference sequence). Trimming stripped 2 bases from V and 1 base from J, with 12 bases between. CDR3 nucleotides: TGTGCCAGCAGCCAAAGTCGAGGAACCAGCAATCAGCCCCAGCATTTT. It translates to CASSQSRGTSNQPQHF.

In nucleotides, the CDR3 is TGTGCCAGCAGTGAAGCGAACAGGGGGCAGGAGACCCAGTACTTC. This sequence encodes CASSEANRGQETQYF. The chain carries TRBV6-1 and TRBJ2-5; TRBD1 matches 9 bases. The CDR3 is 15 amino acids. The V and J ends lost 0 bases and 5 bases, in that order; junction bases with no gene match: 4. Germline V gene data show CDR1 as MNHNS and CDR2 as SASEGT.

V is TRBV6-5 and J is TRBJ2-5, with D hard to call. CDR3 length equals 12 residues. Germline CDR1 is MNHEY and CDR2 is SVGAGI. Trimming took 6 bases from V and 5 from J, leaving 10 bases between them. Here the CDR3 DNA reads TGTGCCAGCAGGACGACTTCCGAGACCCAGTACTTC. This translates into CASRTTSETQYF.

Concerning this clonotype itself: An end of the junction does not agree with germline; a read error may underlie this. The chain links TRBV5-1 to TRBJ2-1; 10 positions agree with TRBD2. This CDR3 has 13 amino acids. CDR1 SGHRS and CDR2 YFSETQ come from the germline V gene. The CDR3 nucleotides read TGCGCCAACAGCGGGGGGGCCTTAAATGAGCAGTTCTTC. Its translation is CANSGGALNEQFF.

The V call is TRBV6-2 or TRBV6-3, the J call TRBJ1-2, with D maybe TRBD1 (5 bases). Trimming cost V 7 bases and J 4 bases, with 16 bases left between them. The CDR3 totals 14 residues. CDR1 is MNHEY and CDR2 is SVGEGT in the germline V gene. The CDR3 is CASNAPTAAYGYTF. CDR3 in DNA: TGTGCCAGCAACGCGCCGACAGCTGCCTATGGCTACACCTTC.

In the case of this clonotype: With a much larger clone just one base away, this may be a read error. The V gene is TRBV11-2, the J gene TRBJ2-7; TRBD2 might be the D (8 bases). The CDR3 has 15 residues. Germline CDR1 SGHAT, CDR2 FQNNGV. Trimming left V 6 bases short and J 7 bases short, with 22 bases between. CDR3 sequence: CASRPQGLAGNEQYF. CDR3 nucleotides: TGTGCCAGCAGACCACAGGGGCTAGCGGGCAATGAGCAGTACTTC. Full variable domain (remainder filled in from reference TRBV11-2 and TRBJ2-7): EAGVAQSPRYKIIEKRQSVAFWCNPISGHATLYWYQQILGQGPKLLIQFQNNGVVDDSQLPKDRFSAERLKGVDSTLKIQPAKLEDSAVYLCASRPQGLAGNEQYFGPGTRLTVT.

J is TRBJ2-5 and V is TRBV24-1, with a tentative D call TRBD2 (6 bases). This CDR3 contains 12 residues. The germline V gene encodes CDR1 KGHDR and CDR2 SFDVKD. V lost 4 bases to trimming and J lost 11 bases, with 13 bases between them. The CDR3 protein is CATSDSGVEQYF. CDR3 coding DNA: TGTGCCACCAGTGACTCGGGAGTGGAGCAGTACTTC.

On this clonotype: The germline gene is not matched at one end of the junction; a read error may be the cause. The CDR3 bases are TGTGCCAGCGGTGATCTCGGGGGGTCCAGGATGGCCAAAAACATTCAGTACTTC. It translates to CASGDLGGSRMAKNIQYF. V usage is TRBV6-1 and J usage is TRBJ2-4, with 7 bases that match TRBD2. This CDR3 region has 18 residues. From germline, CDR1 is MNHNS and CDR2 SASEGT.

The J gene is TRBJ2-7, the V gene TRBV7-3, with unresolved D. Germline CDR1 SGHTA, CDR2 FQGTGA. This CDR3 contains 13 residues. V lost 5 bases and J 5 bases, leaving 13 bases between the germline ends. Here the CDR3 reads CASSLTLWDEQYF. CDR3 DNA sequence: TGTGCCAGCAGCCTGACATTGTGGGACGAGCAGTACTTC.

The gene calls are TRBV29-1 and TRBJ2-7, with D perhaps given as TRBD1 or TRBD2 (6 bases each). CDR1 and CDR2 (germline): SQVTM, ANQGSEA. The CDR3 spans 15 residues. Trimming took off 5 bases at V and 1 base at J, with 18 bases between the two ends. For the CDR3, the DNA is TGCAGCGTTATCCGCCGAAGGGGGGTTTCCTACGAGCAGTACTTC. Amino acid sequence: CSVIRRRGVSYEQYF.

The chain combines TRBV2 with TRBJ1-1; D may be TRBD1 (6 bases). This CDR3 region has 14 residues. V dropped 7 bases and J dropped 0 bases, with 12 bases sitting between them. The germline V gene encodes CDR1 SNHLY and CDR2 FYNNEI. The CDR3 protein is CASMRGGMNTEAFF. As DNA, the CDR3 is TGTGCCAGCATGAGAGGGGGAATGAACACTGAAGCTTTCTTT.

A note on this clonotype: A read error is likely, as this CDR3 ends without the conserved phenylalanine or tryptophan. This chain links TRBV6-5 with TRBJ2-7; 8 bases match TRBD2. Germline CDR1 reads MNHEY; CDR2 reads SVGAGI. V lost 7 bases and J lost 10; bases outside the gene matches: 12. The CDR3 is made up of 13 amino acids. The CDR3, as DNA: TGTGCCAGCAACCCCCAGGGACTAGGTACCCAGTACATC. This codes for CASNPQGLGTQYI.